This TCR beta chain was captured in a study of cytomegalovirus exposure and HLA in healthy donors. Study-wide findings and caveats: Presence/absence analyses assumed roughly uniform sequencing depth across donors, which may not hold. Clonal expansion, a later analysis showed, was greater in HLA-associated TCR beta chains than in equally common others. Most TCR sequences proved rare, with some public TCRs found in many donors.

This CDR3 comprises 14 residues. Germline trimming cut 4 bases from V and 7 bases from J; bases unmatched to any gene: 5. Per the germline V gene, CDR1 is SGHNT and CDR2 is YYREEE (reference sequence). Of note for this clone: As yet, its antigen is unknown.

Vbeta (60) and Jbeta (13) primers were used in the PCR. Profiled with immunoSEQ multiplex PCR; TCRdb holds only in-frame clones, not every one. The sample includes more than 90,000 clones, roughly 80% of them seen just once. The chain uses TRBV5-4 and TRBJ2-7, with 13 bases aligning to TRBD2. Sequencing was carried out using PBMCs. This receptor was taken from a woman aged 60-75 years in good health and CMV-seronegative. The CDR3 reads CASSIGTSGKEQYF. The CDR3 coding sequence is TGTGCCAGCAGCATCGGGACTAGCGGGAAGGAGCAGTACTTC. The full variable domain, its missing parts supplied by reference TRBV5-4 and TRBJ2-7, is ETGVTQSPTHLIKTRGQQVTLRCSSQSGHNTVSWYQQALGQGPQFIFQYYREEENGRGNFPPRFSGLQFPNYSSELNVNALELDDSALYLCASSIGTSGKEQYFGPGTRLTVT.